The 25 T cell receptor beta chains presented below share a single source sample, sequenced in a study of blood T cell repertoires in COVID-19. The data were produced by immunoSEQ multiplex PCR, yet TCRdb's version contains in-frame clones alone and is incomplete. The sample has around 150,000 clones, roughly 79% seen once; the top ten hold over 6.5%. The specimen was peripheral blood. The receptors were sampled from a man in his fifties or sixties with active or convalescent COVID-19.

The V call is TRBV7-8, the J call TRBJ2-3, with 8 bases that match TRBD2. The CDR3 length is 14 residues. Per germline, CDR1 SGHVS and CDR2 FQNEAQ. With 5 bases clipped from V and 6 bases from J, the junction kept 7 bases outside the gene matches. CDR3 residues: CASSPGTRVDTQYF. The DNA of the CDR3 is TGTGCCAGCAGCCCGGGGACTAGGGTGGATACGCAGTATTTT.

J is TRBJ1-5 and V is TRBV27; 11 bases match TRBD1. The ends lost 3 bases at V and 9 bases at J; junction bases unmatched: 10. This CDR3 has 16 amino acids. Germline CDR1 and CDR2: MNHEY and SMNVEV (reference sequence). This chain's CDR3 is CASSFPLRDRGVPQHF. In nucleotides, the CDR3 is TGTGCCAGCAGTTTTCCTCTCCGGGACAGGGGGGTGCCCCAGCATTTT.

The CDR3 protein is CASSLLGQGAGGANVLTF. The CDR3 coding sequence is TGCGCCAGCAGCTTGCTTGGGCAGGGGGCAGGTGGGGCCAACGTCCTGACTTTC. The gene calls are TRBV5-1 and TRBJ2-6; 8 positions agree with TRBD1. The CDR3 covers 18 residues. V shed 1 base and J 3 bases; nucleotides not matched to a gene: 9. In germline, CDR1 is SGHRS, CDR2 YFSETQ. Drawing the rest from reference TRBV5-1 and TRBJ2-6, the complete variable domain is KAGVTQTPRYLIKTRGQQVTLSCSPISGHRSVSWYQQTPGQGLQFLFEYFSETQRNKGNFPGRFSGRQFSNSRSEMNVSTLELGDSALYLCASSLLGQGAGGANVLTFGAGSRLTVL.

The chain is built from TRBV5-1 and TRBJ2-2, with 7 bases fitting TRBD1. The germline CDR1 and CDR2 sequences are SGHRS and YFSETQ. With V trimmed by 1 base and J by 1 base, 1 base remained unmatched. CDR3 length: 15 residues. The CDR3: CASSLWDRNTGELFF. CDR3 nucleotides: TGCGCCAGCAGCTTGTGGGACAGGAACACCGGGGAGCTGTTTTTT.

The V call is TRBV7-9, the J call TRBJ1-5, with 7 bases aligning to TRBD1. CDR1 and CDR2 (germline): SEHNR, FQNEAQ (reference sequence). The CDR3 has 16 residues. V dropped 5 bases and J dropped 0; count of bases not matched to a gene: 7. In DNA, the CDR3 is TGTGCCAGCAGCACTGGGACAGCTCCTAGCAATCAGCCCCAGCATTTT. Encoded protein: CASSTGTAPSNQPQHF.

There are a few counts of this clone. This chain links TRBV5-1 with TRBJ2-5; 11 positions match TRBD2. The V gene's germline CDR1 is SGHRS and CDR2 YFSETQ. Unmatched junction bases numbered 6, after V lost 4 bases and J lost 4 bases. The CDR3 contains 15 residues. The CDR3 is CASSPGTSGLETQYF. For the CDR3, the DNA is TGCGCCAGCAGCCCTGGGACTAGCGGATTAGAGACCCAGTACTTC.

The chain joins TRBV11-2 to TRBJ2-7; 7 nucleotides line up with TRBD1. V lost 6 bases, J lost 2 bases, and 13 bases stayed unmatched. CDR1 SGHAT and CDR2 FQNNGV come from the germline V gene. This CDR3 region has 16 residues. The CDR3 nucleotides read TGTGCCAGCAGAGGGGCACCGACAGGGACCACCTACGAGCAGTACTTC. Protein: CASRGAPTGTTYEQYF.

The chain has TRBV2 and TRBJ2-3; tentatively, D is TRBD2 (5 bases). Germline V gene lookup returns CDR1 SNHLY and CDR2 FYNNEI. Trimming removed 2 bases from V and 4 bases from J, with 13 bases in between. This CDR3 spans 15 amino acids. CDR3 coding DNA: TGTGCCAGCAGTGAATTACATCTAGCCTCAGATACGCAGTATTTT. Translated, it gives CASSELHLASDTQYF.

This clone has only one observation. The chain combines TRBV2 with TRBJ1-4; 9 nucleotides align to TRBD1. Germline lookup yields CDR1 SNHLY and CDR2 FYNNEI. V shed 7 bases and J 0 bases; nucleotides not matched to a gene: 3. This CDR3 is built from 15 residues. The CDR3 nucleotides are TGTGCCAGCAATGACAGGGGGACAACTAATGAAAAACTGTTTTTT. Its translation: CASNDRGTTNEKLFF.

This clone came up a few times. This CDR3 is CASSGRAIYEQYF. For the CDR3, the DNA is TGTGCCTCCAGCGGGAGGGCGATCTACGAGCAGTACTTC. The chain employs TRBV19 and TRBJ2-7; TRBD2 matches 10 bases. The germline gives CDR1 LNHDA, CDR2 SQIVND (reference sequence). CDR3 length: 13 residues. J was trimmed by 3 bases and V by 11 bases; bases with no gene match: 7.

The chain is built from TRBV10-3 and TRBJ2-7, with TRBD2 matching 7 bases. CDR1 ENHRY and CDR2 SYGVKD come from the germline V gene. The J segment lost 1 base and the V segment lost 8 bases, leaving 5 bases of the junction unmatched. The CDR3 length is 13 residues. The CDR3: CAIEREDSYEQYF. CDR3 sequence (DNA): TGTGCCATCGAACGGGAGGATTCCTACGAGCAGTACTTC.

The V gene is TRBV4-2, the J gene TRBJ1-3, with D tentatively TRBD1 (5 bases). Trimming stripped 0 bases from V and 4 bases from J, with 13 bases between. Germline V gene data show CDR1 as LGHNA and CDR2 as YNFKEQ. The CDR3 sequence is 16 residues long. The CDR3 is CASSQDRGGGGNTIYF. The DNA of the CDR3 is TGTGCCAGCAGCCAAGACCGTGGGGGGGGAGGAAACACCATATATTTT.

The chain couples TRBV7-2 to TRBJ1-5, with TRBD1 identical over 8 bases. CDR1 and CDR2 (germline): SGHTA, FQGNSA. The CDR3 spans 15 residues. The J segment lost 7 bases and the V segment lost 5 bases, leaving 10 bases of the junction unmatched. The DNA for the CDR3 is TGTGCCAGCAGCGTCAGACAGGGGTCGGGCCAGCCCCAGCATTTT. Its protein is CASSVRQGSGQPQHF.

The chain employs TRBV5-1 and TRBJ2-4; 9 bases line up with TRBD2. The V and J ends lost 0 bases and 0 bases, in that order; junction bases with no gene match: 1. The CDR3 length is 16 residues. Germline V gene data show CDR1 as SGHRS and CDR2 as YFSETQ. CDR3 coding DNA: TGCGCCAGCAGCTTGGAACTAGCGGGAGCCAAAAACATTCAGTACTTC. Amino acid sequence: CASSLELAGAKNIQYF.

The chain joins TRBV5-6 to TRBJ2-1, with 10 bases aligning to TRBD1. This CDR3 has 16 residues. The germline gives CDR1 SGHDT, CDR2 YYEEEE. With 1 base clipped from V and 5 bases from J, the junction kept 6 bases outside the gene matches. CDR3 nucleotide sequence: TGTGCCAGCAGCTTGTCGACCGGGACAGGGGACAATGAGCAGTTCTTC. Protein sequence: CASSLSTGTGDNEQFF.

The V gene is TRBV27, the J gene TRBJ1-5, with D unclear. Trimming took off 0 bases at V and 4 bases at J, with 10 bases between the two ends. Germline V gene data show CDR1 as MNHEY and CDR2 as SMNVEV (reference sequence). The CDR3 consists of 15 residues. CDR3 nucleotides: TGTGCCAGCAGTTTATCCCCGGGATATAATCAGCCCCAGCATTTT. Translated: CASSLSPGYNQPQHF.

The V call is TRBV4-1, the J call TRBJ2-1, with 7 bases lining up with TRBD2. V lost 3 bases to trimming and J lost 8 bases; unmatched junction nucleotides: 4. The CDR3 covers 13 residues. CDR1 MGHRA and CDR2 YSYEKL come from the germline V gene. The CDR3: CASSQLLADEQFF. CDR3 nucleotides: TGCGCCAGCAGCCAGCTTCTAGCGGATGAGCAGTTCTTC.

The rearrangement joins TRBV19 to TRBJ2-5; 7 bases are shared with TRBD2. The germline V gene has CDR1 LNHDA and CDR2 SQIVND (reference sequence). The CDR3 loop spans 17 amino acids. Trimming at V came to 2 bases and at J to 4 bases, leaving 13 bases not matched to a gene. In DNA form, the CDR3 reads TGTGCCAGTAGTATATATTCGGGGGTCTCGGGGGGAGAGACCCAGTACTTC. As protein: CASSIYSGVSGGETQYF.

This clone appeared once. The chain joins TRBV29-1 to TRBJ2-7; tentatively, D is TRBD1 (5 bases). V lost 0 bases and J lost 7, with 16 bases in between. The CDR3 is made up of 14 amino acids. CDR1 and CDR2 from the germline V gene are SQVTM and ANQGSEA. The chain's CDR3 is CSVEDSSIPGEQYF. Here the CDR3 DNA reads TGCAGCGTTGAAGACTCGAGTATCCCAGGGGAGCAGTACTTC.

This rearrangement joins TRBV11-2 to TRBJ2-7, with 10 bases lining up with TRBD2. After removal of 5 bases from V and 2 bases from J, the junction contained 3 bases not matched to a gene. The germline V gene has CDR1 SGHAT and CDR2 FQNNGV. CDR3 length: 14 amino acids. Here the CDR3 DNA reads TGTGCCAGCAGCCCCAGCGGGAGGGCCTACGAGCAGTACTTC. It specifies CASSPSGRAYEQYF.

The chain employs TRBV19 and TRBJ2-3; TRBD2 aligns across 11 bases. The CDR3 is made up of 15 amino acids. Unmatched junction bases numbered 5, after V lost 6 bases and J lost 3 bases. Germline V gives CDR1 LNHDA, CDR2 SQIVND (reference sequence). CDR3 amino acids: CASRTTSGSTDTQYF. As DNA, the CDR3 is TGTGCCAGTAGAACTACTAGCGGGAGTACAGATACGCAGTATTTT.

The chain couples TRBV28 to TRBJ1-4, with 10 bases aligning to TRBD1. The V gene's germline CDR1 is MDHEN and CDR2 SYDVKM. The ends lost 5 bases at V and 12 bases at J; junction bases unmatched: 9. The CDR3 runs to 14 residues. The CDR3 here is CASSGQGVVRELFF. In DNA, the CDR3 is TGTGCCAGCAGTGGACAGGGGGTCGTTAGAGAACTGTTTTTT.

The V gene is TRBV28, the J gene TRBJ1-6; possibly TRBD1 for D (5 bases). CDR3 size: 14 residues. Trimming took 3 bases from V and 9 from J, leaving 12 bases between them. The germline gives CDR1 MDHEN, CDR2 SYDVKM. For the CDR3, the DNA is TGTGCCAGCAGTTTGGGCGGGGGGGGTTCACCCCTCCACTTT. This codes for CASSLGGGGSPLHF.

This clone was counted between two and nine times. This rearrangement joins TRBV15 to TRBJ1-2; 10 bases are a match to TRBD1. This CDR3 is built from 15 residues. Trimming at V came to 0 bases and at J to 6 bases, leaving 4 bases not matched to a gene. Germline V lookup: CDR1 LNHNV, CDR2 YYDKDF (reference sequence). CDR3 amino acids: CATSRDRGQGNGYTF. In nucleotides, the CDR3 is TGTGCCACCAGCAGAGATAGGGGACAGGGGAATGGCTACACCTTC.

The chain employs TRBV7-2 and TRBJ1-5; D is unresolved. V lost 0 bases and J lost 9, with 9 bases in between. The CDR3 has 13 amino acids. Germline CDR1 SGHTA, CDR2 FQGNSA. CDR3 DNA sequence: TGTGCCAGCAGCTTAGCCCCGATGAGGCCCCAGCATTTT. Translated: CASSLAPMRPQHF.